These 5 T cell receptor beta chains share one sample of origin, sequenced in a study of cytomegalovirus exposure and HLA in healthy donors. PCR amplification relied on 60 Vbeta primers (plus 13 Jbeta primers). The protocol was immunoSEQ multiplex PCR, while the TCRdb copy is restricted to in-frame clones and leaves out a portion. The profile shows roughly 130,000 clones, under 70% of them singletons. The sample was PBMCs. The receptors stem from a man younger than 30 in good health and CMV-seronegative.

There are a few counts of this clone. The chain employs TRBV11-2 and TRBJ2-3, with D hard to call. The CDR3 has 15 amino acids. Per germline, CDR1 SGHAT and CDR2 FQNNGV. V lost 5 bases to trimming and J lost 2 bases, with 14 bases between them. The CDR3 loop reads CASSPLGGNTDTQYF. DNA of the CDR3: TGTGCCAGCAGCCCCCTCGGCGGTAACACAGATACGCAGTATTTT. Full variable domain (remainder filled in from reference TRBV11-2 and TRBJ2-3): EAGVAQSPRYKIIEKRQSVAFWCNPISGHATLYWYQQILGQGPKLLIQFQNNGVVDDSQLPKDRFSAERLKGVDSTLKIQPAKLEDSAVYLCASSPLGGNTDTQYFGPGTRLTVL.

This clone was counted only a few times. This chain links TRBV6-5 with TRBJ1-2; 11 positions agree with TRBD1. The CDR3 spans 14 residues. CDR1 and CDR2 from the germline V gene are MNHEY and SVGAGI. Trimming took 4 bases from V and 6 from J; bases not matched to a gene: 4. In DNA form, the CDR3 reads TGTGCCAGCAGTTTGGACAGGGGGCTCGATGGCTACACCTTC. This translates into CASSLDRGLDGYTF.

The sample holds a few counts of this clone. CDR3 protein: CASSFPPAGQISTDTQYF. CDR3 coding DNA: TGTGCCAGCAGTTTTCCTCCGGCGGGACAGATAAGCACAGATACGCAGTATTTT. The gene calls are TRBV2 and TRBJ2-3, with D perhaps TRBD1 (7 bases). The germline gives CDR1 SNHLY, CDR2 FYNNEI. This CDR3 region has 18 residues. Trimming removed 5 bases from V and 0 bases from J, with 21 bases in between. The full variable domain, in which reference TRBV2 and TRBJ2-3 provide the parts outside the CDR3, is EPEVTQTPSHQVTQMGQEVILRCVPISNHLYFYWYRQILGQKVEFLVSFYNNEISEKSEIFDDQFSVERPDGSNFTLKIRSTKLEDSAMYFCASSFPPAGQISTDTQYFGPGTRLTVL.

Only a few counts were recorded for this clone. V and J are TRBV10-3 and TRBJ2-7; D ambiguous. Trimming cost V 1 base and J 2 bases, with 21 bases left between them. The CDR3 loop spans 18 amino acids. The germline V gene has CDR1 ENHRY and CDR2 SYGVKD. The CDR3: CAISEWSTGVALTYEQYF. As DNA, the CDR3 is TGTGCCATCAGTGAGTGGTCAACTGGTGTAGCCCTGACCTACGAGCAGTACTTC.

This CDR3 reads CSVGASPGTGDYEQYF. The CDR3 DNA is TGCAGCGTTGGGGCCTCCCCCGGGACAGGTGACTACGAGCAGTACTTC. The chain uses TRBV29-1 and TRBJ2-7; 8 positions agree with TRBD1. The germline CDR1 and CDR2 sequences are SQVTM and ANQGSEA. V lost 4 bases, J lost 3 bases, and 14 bases stayed unmatched. The CDR3 is 16 amino acids.